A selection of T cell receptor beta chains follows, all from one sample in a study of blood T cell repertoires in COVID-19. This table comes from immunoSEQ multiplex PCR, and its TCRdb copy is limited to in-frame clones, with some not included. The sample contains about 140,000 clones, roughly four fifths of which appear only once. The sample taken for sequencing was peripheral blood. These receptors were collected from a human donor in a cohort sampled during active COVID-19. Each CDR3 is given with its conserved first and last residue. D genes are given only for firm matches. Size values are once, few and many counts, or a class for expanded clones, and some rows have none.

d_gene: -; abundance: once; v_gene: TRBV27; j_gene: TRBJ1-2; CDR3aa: CASGQQANYGYTF; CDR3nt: TGTGCCAGCGGACAGCAGGCTAACTATGGCTACACCTTC
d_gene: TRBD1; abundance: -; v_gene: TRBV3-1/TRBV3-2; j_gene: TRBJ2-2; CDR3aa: CASRDRDSVNTGELFF; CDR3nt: TGTGCCAGCAGGGATAGGGACAGCGTAAACACCGGGGAGCTGTTTTTT
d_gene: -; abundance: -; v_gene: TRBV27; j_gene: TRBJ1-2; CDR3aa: CATYRAGGYTF; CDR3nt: TGTGCCACCTACAGGGCAGGAGGCTACACCTTC
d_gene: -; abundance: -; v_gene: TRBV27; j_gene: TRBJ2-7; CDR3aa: CASKRQSSYEQYF; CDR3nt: TGTGCCAGCAAAAGACAGAGCTCCTACGAGCAGTACTTC
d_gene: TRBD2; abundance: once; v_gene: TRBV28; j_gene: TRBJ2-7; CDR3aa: CASLPSGVTYEQYF; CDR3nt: TGTGCCAGCTTACCTAGCGGGGTAACCTACGAGCAGTACTTC
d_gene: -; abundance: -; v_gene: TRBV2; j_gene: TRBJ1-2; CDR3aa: CASSAVEVHGYTF; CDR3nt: TGTGCCAGCAGTGCGGTAGAAGTACATGGCTACACCTTC
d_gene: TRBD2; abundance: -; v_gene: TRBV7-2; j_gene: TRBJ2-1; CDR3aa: CASSRSGGAYNEQFF; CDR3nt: TGTGCCAGCAGCCGTAGCGGGGGGGCCTACAATGAGCAGTTCTTC
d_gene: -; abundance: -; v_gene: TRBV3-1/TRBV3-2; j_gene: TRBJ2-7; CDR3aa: CASSQLAFYEQYF; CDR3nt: TGTGCCAGCAGCCAACTAGCGTTCTACGAGCAGTACTTC
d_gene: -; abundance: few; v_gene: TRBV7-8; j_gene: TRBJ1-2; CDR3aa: CASSIQENYGYTF; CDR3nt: TGTGCCAGCAGTATACAGGAGAACTATGGCTACACCTTC
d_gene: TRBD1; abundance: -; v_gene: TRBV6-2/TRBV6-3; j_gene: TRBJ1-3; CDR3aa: CASSRPGTGFSGNTIYF; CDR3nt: TGTGCCAGCAGTCGTCCCGGGACAGGCTTTTCTGGAAACACCATATATTTT
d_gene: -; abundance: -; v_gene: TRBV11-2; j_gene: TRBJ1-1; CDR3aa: CASSYREGTEAFF; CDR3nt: TGTGCCAGCAGCTACCGGGAAGGCACTGAAGCTTTCTTT
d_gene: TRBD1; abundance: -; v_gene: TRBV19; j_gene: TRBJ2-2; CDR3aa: CAARTGLRTGELFF; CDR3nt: TGTGCCGCTCGGACAGGGCTGAGGACCGGGGAGCTGTTTTTT
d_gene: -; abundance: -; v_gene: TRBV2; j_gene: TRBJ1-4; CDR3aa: CASILNRPTNEKLFF; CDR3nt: TGTGCCAGCATCCTAAACCGTCCAACTAATGAAAAACTGTTTTTT
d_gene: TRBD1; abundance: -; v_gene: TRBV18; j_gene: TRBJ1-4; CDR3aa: CASSWTGDEKLFF; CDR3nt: TGTGCCAGCTCATGGACAGGGGACGAAAAACTGTTTTTT
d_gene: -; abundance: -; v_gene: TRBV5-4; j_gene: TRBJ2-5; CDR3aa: CASSLGQRNQETQYF; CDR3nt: TGTGCCAGCAGCTTGGGCCAGCGGAACCAAGAGACCCAGTACTTC
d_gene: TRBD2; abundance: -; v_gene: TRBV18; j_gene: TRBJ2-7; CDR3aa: CASSPTSGAPDLYEQYF; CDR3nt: TGTGCCAGCTCACCAACTAGCGGGGCCCCCGACCTCTACGAGCAGTACTTC
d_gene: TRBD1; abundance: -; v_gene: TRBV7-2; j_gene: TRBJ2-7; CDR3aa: CASSSTGTYEQYF; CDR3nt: TGTGCCAGCAGCTCGACAGGGACCTACGAGCAGTACTTC
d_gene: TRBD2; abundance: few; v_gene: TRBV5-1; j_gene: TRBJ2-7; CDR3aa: CASSYFSGGPSYEQYF; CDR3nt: TGCGCCAGCAGTTATTTTAGCGGGGGCCCCTCCTACGAGCAGTACTTC
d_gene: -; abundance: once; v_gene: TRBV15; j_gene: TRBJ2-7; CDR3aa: CATSRDYDGSYEQYF; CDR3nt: TGTGCCACCAGCAGAGACTATGATGGCTCCTACGAGCAGTACTTC
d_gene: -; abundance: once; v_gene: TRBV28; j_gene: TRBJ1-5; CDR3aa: CASMENNQPQHF; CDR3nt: TGTGCCAGCATGGAGAACAATCAGCCCCAGCATTTT
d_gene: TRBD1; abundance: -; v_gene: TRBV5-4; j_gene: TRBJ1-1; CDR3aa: CASSVSGGNTEAFF; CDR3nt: TGTGCCAGCAGCGTCTCAGGGGGGAACACTGAAGCTTTCTTT
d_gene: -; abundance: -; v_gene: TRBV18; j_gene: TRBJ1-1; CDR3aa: CASSPSGEEAFF; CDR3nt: TGTGCCAGCTCACCTTCGGGGGAGGAAGCTTTCTTT
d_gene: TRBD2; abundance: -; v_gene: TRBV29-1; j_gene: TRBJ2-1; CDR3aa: CSVLTSTFSYNEQFF; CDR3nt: TGCAGCGTCCTGACTAGCACATTCTCCTACAATGAGCAGTTCTTC
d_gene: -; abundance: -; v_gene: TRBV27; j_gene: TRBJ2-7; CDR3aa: CASSFSQGAGSHEQYF; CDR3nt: TGTGCCAGCAGTTTCTCTCAAGGGGCAGGCAGCCACGAGCAGTACTTC
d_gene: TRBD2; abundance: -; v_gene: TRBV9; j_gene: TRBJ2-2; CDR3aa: CASSGLGTSSATGELFF; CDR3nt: TGTGCCAGCAGCGGACTAGGGACTAGTTCGGCCACCGGGGAGCTGTTTTTT
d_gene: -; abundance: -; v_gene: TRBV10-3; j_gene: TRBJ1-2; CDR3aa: CAISPYTGTTDGYTF; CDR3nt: TGTGCCATCAGTCCTTATACAGGAACCACGGATGGCTACACCTTC
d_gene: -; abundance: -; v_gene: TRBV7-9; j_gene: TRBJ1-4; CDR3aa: CASSLESGLDEKLFF; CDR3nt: TGTGCCAGCAGCTTAGAATCCGGACTGGATGAAAAACTGTTTTTT
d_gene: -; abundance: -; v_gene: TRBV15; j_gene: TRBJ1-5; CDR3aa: CATSEGRGGNQPQHF; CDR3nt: TGTGCCACCAGCGAGGGCAGGGGTGGAAATCAGCCCCAGCATTTT
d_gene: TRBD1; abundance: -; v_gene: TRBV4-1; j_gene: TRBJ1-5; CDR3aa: CASSQDRQGMSSNQPQHF; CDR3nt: TGCGCCAGCAGCCAAGACCGACAGGGGATGAGTAGCAATCAGCCCCAGCATTTT
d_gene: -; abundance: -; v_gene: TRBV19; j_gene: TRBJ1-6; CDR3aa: CASSDLGLKSNSPLHF; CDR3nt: TGTGCCAGTAGTGACTTGGGACTGAAAAGTAATTCACCCCTCCACTTT
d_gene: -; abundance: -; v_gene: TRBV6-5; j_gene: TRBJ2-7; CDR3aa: CASSSLGGAREQYF; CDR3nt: TGTGCCAGCAGTTCGCTGGGAGGAGCGCGGGAGCAGTACTTC
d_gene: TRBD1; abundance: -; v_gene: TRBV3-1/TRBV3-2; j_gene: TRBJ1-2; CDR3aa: CASSAGQGNYGYTF; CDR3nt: TGTGCCAGCAGCGCGGGACAGGGGAACTATGGCTACACCTTC
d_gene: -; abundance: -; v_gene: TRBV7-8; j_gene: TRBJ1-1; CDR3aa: CASSLRGALNTEAFF; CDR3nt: TGTGCCAGCAGCTTACGGGGGGCCTTGAACACTGAAGCTTTCTTT
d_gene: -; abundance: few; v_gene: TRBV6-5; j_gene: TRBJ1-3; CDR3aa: CASSPKGPSGNTIYF; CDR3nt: TGTGCCAGCAGTCCGAAGGGGCCATCGGGAAACACCATATATTTT
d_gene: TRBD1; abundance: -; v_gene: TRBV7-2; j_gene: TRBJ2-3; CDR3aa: CASSPRQGQNTQYF; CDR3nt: TGTGCCAGCAGCCCGCGACAGGGGCAGAATACGCAGTATTTT
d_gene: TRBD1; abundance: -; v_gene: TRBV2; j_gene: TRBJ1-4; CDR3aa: CASSAGGRGGEEKLFF; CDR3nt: TGTGCCAGCAGTGCAGGGGGCAGGGGTGGAGAAGAAAAACTGTTTTTT
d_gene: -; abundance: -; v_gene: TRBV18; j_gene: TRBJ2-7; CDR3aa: CASSPPSAHEQYF; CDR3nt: TGTGCCAGCTCACCACCGAGCGCGCACGAGCAGTACTTC
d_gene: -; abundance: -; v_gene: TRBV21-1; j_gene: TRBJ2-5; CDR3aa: CTSSKVEGTGGMETQYF; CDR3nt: TGTACCAGCAGCAAAGTGGAAGGGACAGGGGGCATGGAGACCCAGTACTTC
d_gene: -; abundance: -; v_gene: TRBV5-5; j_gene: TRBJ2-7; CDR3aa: CASSLVRGNEQYF; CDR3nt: TGTGCCAGCAGCTTGGTCAGGGGTAACGAGCAGTACTTC
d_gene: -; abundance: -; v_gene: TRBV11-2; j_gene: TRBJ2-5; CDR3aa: CASSLGGGVTGTQYF; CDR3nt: TGTGCCAGCAGCTTAGGAGGCGGGGTAACGGGGACCCAGTACTTC
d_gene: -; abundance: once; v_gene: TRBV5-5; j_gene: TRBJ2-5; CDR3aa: CASSPGETQYF; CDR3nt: TGTGCCAGCAGCCCGGGGGAGACCCAGTACTTC
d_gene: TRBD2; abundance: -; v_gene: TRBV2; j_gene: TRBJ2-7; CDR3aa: CASSRLTSGIEQYF; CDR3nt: TGTGCCAGCAGCCGGCTGACTAGCGGAATCGAGCAGTACTTC
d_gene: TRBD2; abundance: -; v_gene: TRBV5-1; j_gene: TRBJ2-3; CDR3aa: CASSSGTSVDTQYF; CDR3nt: TGCGCCAGCAGTTCCGGGACTAGCGTCGATACGCAGTATTTT
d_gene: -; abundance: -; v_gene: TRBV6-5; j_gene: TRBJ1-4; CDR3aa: CASRGIRGRNEKLFF; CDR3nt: TGTGCCAGCAGGGGTATCAGGGGTCGTAATGAAAAACTGTTTTTT
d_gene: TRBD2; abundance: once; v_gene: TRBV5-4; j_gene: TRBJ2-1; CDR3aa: CASSHGLAGPYNEQFF; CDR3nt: TGTGCCAGCAGTCACGGACTAGCGGGTCCCTACAATGAGCAGTTCTTC
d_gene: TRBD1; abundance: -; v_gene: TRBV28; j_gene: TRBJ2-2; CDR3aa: CASRGTGVTGELFF; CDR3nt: TGTGCCAGCAGAGGGACAGGGGTCACCGGGGAGCTGTTTTTT
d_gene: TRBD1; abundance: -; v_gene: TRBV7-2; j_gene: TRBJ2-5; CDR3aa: CASSEGARGRSETQYF; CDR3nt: TGTGCCAGCAGTGAAGGGGCCAGGGGGCGAAGTGAGACCCAGTACTTC
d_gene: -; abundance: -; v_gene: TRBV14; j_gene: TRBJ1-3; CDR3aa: CASSEMRGGNTIYF; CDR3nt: TGTGCCAGCAGCGAGATGAGAGGAGGAAACACCATATATTTT
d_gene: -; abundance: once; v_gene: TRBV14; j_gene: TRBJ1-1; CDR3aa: CASSQGLTYTEAFF; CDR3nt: TGTGCCAGCAGCCAAGGACTAACTTACACTGAAGCTTTCTTT
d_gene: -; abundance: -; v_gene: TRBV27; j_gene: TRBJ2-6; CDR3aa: CASSPIPGANVLTF; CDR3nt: TGTGCCAGCAGTCCCATCCCTGGGGCCAACGTCCTGACTTTC
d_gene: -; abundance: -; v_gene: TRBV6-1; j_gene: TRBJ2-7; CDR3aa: CASSEGGPLQEQYF; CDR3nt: TGTGCCAGCAGTGAAGGGGGGCCCTTACAGGAGCAGTACTTC
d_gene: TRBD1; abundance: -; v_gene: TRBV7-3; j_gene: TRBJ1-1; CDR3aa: CASSKTGGLGTEAFF; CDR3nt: TGTGCCAGCAGCAAGACAGGGGGATTGGGGACTGAAGCTTTCTTT
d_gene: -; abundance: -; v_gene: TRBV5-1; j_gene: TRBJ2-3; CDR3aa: CASSLVQGSVGDTQYF; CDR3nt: TGCGCCAGCAGCTTGGTGCAGGGGAGCGTCGGGGATACGCAGTATTTT